A selection of T cell receptor beta chains follows, all from one sample in a study of CD8 T cells in ankylosing spondylitis. TCRdb passed the 5' RACE reads through MiXCR, listing each CDR3 protein once. The sample lists roughly 700,000 distinct CDR3 sequences, 15% to 20% seen once, with 15% to 20% in the top ten. Material for sequencing was blood, either unsorted or a sorted T cell fraction (not recorded which). The receptors originated from a male donor with ankylosing spondylitis. Each CDR3 is given with its conserved first and last residue. D genes are given only for firm matches. Some rows mark clone size as missing; the rest say once, few, many or name a class of expanded clone.

>14|TRBD1|TRBV20-1|-|TRBJ2-7
CSARRGQGSYEQYF
TGCAGTGCTAGACGAGGACAGGGGTCCTACGAGCAGTACTTC
>14|TRBD1|TRBV29-1|-|TRBJ2-1
CSAGSQGSYNEQFF
TGCAGCGCGGGGTCACAGGGGTCCTACAATGAGCAGTTCTTC
>16|-|TRBV20-1|few|TRBJ1-4
CSASGGTSKKSEKLFF
TGCAGTGCTAGTGGCGGGACATCCAAAAAGAGTGAAAAACTGTTTTTT
>14|-|TRBV5-1|few|TRBJ1-3
CASSLAGIGNTIYF
TGCGCCAGCAGCTTGGCGGGGATCGGAAACACCATATATTTT
>13|-|TRBV5-1|-|TRBJ1-1
CASSTGTNTEAFF
TGCGCCAGCAGCACCGGGACAAACACTGAAGCTTTCTTT
>15|-|TRBV3-1|-|TRBJ2-3
CASSQMALGTDTQYF
TGTGCCAGCAGCCAAATGGCTCTGGGTACAGATACGCAGTATTTT
>14|-|TRBV3-1|-|TRBJ2-2
CASSQLGGTGELFF
TGTGCCAGCAGCCAACTTGGGGGAACCGGGGAGCTGTTTTTT
>14|TRBD2|TRBV20-1|-|TRBJ2-1
CSALAPAGDNEQFF
TGCAGTGCCCTCGCCCCGGCGGGGGACAATGAGCAGTTCTTC
>14|-|TRBV10-2|-|TRBJ2-3
CASYRGTSTDTQYF
TGCGCCAGCTATCGGGGAACTAGCACAGATACGCAGTATTTT
>13|-|TRBV30|-|TRBJ1-2
CAWSEGDHYGYTF
TGTGCCTGGAGTGAAGGGGACCACTATGGCTACACCTTC
>19|-|TRBV4-1|-|TRBJ2-2
CASSLGSLPGLANTGELFF
TGCGCCAGCAGCCTTGGTTCCCTTCCCGGACTCGCGAACACCGGGGAGCTGTTTTTT
>15|-|TRBV7-8|few|TRBJ2-5
CASSVTSKYQETQYF
TGTGCCAGCAGCGTCACTAGCAAGTACCAAGAGACCCAGTACTTC
>19|TRBD2|TRBV5-1|once|TRBJ2-5
CASSFEGLAASGSPETQYF
TGCGCCAGCAGCTTTGAAGGACTAGCGGCATCCGGATCTCCGGAGACCCAGTACTTC
>15|TRBD1|TRBV7-6|few|TRBJ1-5
CASSQGDRGHQPQHF
TGTGCCAGCAGCCAGGGGGACAGGGGACATCAGCCCCAGCATTTT
>15|TRBD2|TRBV20-1|-|TRBJ2-2
CSARGLAEQTGELFF
TGCAGTGCTAGGGGACTAGCGGAGCAAACCGGGGAGCTGTTTTTT
>14|-|TRBV20-1|few|TRBJ2-7
CSARLIQPSYEQYF
TGCAGTGCTAGATTGATACAGCCGAGTTACGAGCAGTACTTC
>15|-|TRBV20-1|-|TRBJ2-1
CSAPRPRDVGNEQFF
TGCAGTGCTCCACGACCTAGAGATGTGGGTAATGAGCAGTTCTTC
>16|-|TRBV9|-|TRBJ2-7
CASSVGGGRVGDEQYF
TGTGCCAGCAGCGTAGGAGGGGGAAGGGTCGGCGACGAGCAGTACTTC
>12|-|TRBV2|few|TRBJ2-1
CASSEAGEEQFF
TGTGCCAGCAGTGAAGCGGGGGAAGAGCAGTTCTTC
>15|TRBD2|TRBV20-1|-|TRBJ2-1
CSARVGGGNYNEQFF
TGCAGTGCTAGAGTGGGCGGGGGGAACTACAATGAGCAGTTCTTC
>16|TRBD2|TRBV7-8|few|TRBJ2-5
CASSPWGLAGVETQYF
TGTGCCAGCAGCCCTTGGGGACTAGCGGGAGTTGAGACCCAGTACTTC
>19|TRBD1|TRBV28|-|TRBJ2-5
CASSDRGPSRGVLKETQYF
TGTGCCAGCAGTGACAGGGGGCCCAGCCGGGGGGTTCTAAAAGAGACCCAGTACTTC
>17|-|TRBV4-1|-|TRBJ1-2
CASSQGGGAGTNYGYTF
TGCGCCAGCAGCCAAGGCGGGGGGGCAGGGACCAACTATGGCTACACCTTC
>14|-|TRBV5-1|-|TRBJ2-1
CASSGGQGTNEQFF
TGCGCCAGCAGCGGTGGTCAGGGAACGAACGAGCAGTTCTTC
>11|-|TRBV11-3|-|TRBJ1-2
CASSFGRGSTF
-
>16|-|TRBV5-6|-|TRBJ2-7
CASSLVGGGPSYEQYF
TGTGCCAGCAGCTTGGTAGGGGGAGGGCCTTCCTACGAGCAGTACTTC
>13|TRBD1|TRBV20-1|many|TRBJ2-5
CSARGDREETQYF
TGCAGTGCTAGGGGGGACAGAGAAGAGACCCAGTACTTC
>14|TRBD2|TRBV24-1|-|TRBJ2-7
CATSDGGDTYEQYF
TGTGCCACCAGTGACGGGGGGGACACCTACGAGCAGTACTTC
>14|TRBD1|TRBV20-1|few|TRBJ1-1
CSASRGNMNTEAFF
TGCAGTGCTAGCAGGGGGAACATGAACACTGAAGCTTTCTTT
>16|TRBD1|TRBV3-1|few|TRBJ2-5
CASSRLSRGPEETQYF
TGTGCCAGCAGTCGTCTTTCCAGGGGGCCGGAGGAGACCCAGTACTTC
>13|-|TRBV12-3/TRBV12-4|few|TRBJ2-2
CASSGYPTGELFF
TGTGCCAGCAGTGGGTATCCTACCGGGGAGCTGTTTTTT
>14|TRBD2|TRBV29-1|-|TRBJ2-2
CSVSSGGLTGELFF
TGCAGCGTTTCCAGCGGGGGGCTCACCGGGGAGCTGTTTTTT
>14|TRBD1|TRBV12-3/TRBV12-4|many|TRBJ1-1
CASSLGRGPDEAFF
TGTGCCAGCAGTTTGGGCAGGGGGCCGGATGAAGCTTTCTTT
>16|-|TRBV24-1|-|TRBJ2-5
CATSDLRGVTRETQYF
TGTGCCACCAGTGATTTGCGAGGGGTCACACGGGAGACCCAGTACTTC
>15|-|TRBV6-1|many|TRBJ2-1
CASNRGGVSYNEQFF
TGTGCCAGCAACAGAGGAGGGGTCTCCTACAATGAGCAGTTCTTC
>11|-|TRBV30|-|TRBJ2-5
CAWTSRETQYF
TGTGCCTGGACTAGCAGAGAGACCCAGTACTTC
>14|-|TRBV7-9|many|TRBJ1-1
CASSSTALNTEAFF
TGTGCCAGCAGCTCGACCGCTTTGAACACTGAAGCTTTCTTT
>13|-|TRBV27|few|TRBJ1-5
CASSLTPLGPQHF
TGTGCCAGCAGTTTAACACCCCTGGGGCCCCAGCATTTT
>13|-|TRBV7-9|-|TRBJ2-5
CASSPGKQETQYF
TGTGCCAGCAGCCCCGGAAAGCAAGAGACCCAGTACTTC
>15|TRBD1|TRBV28|many|TRBJ2-7
CASSLVQGAYYEQYF
TGTGCCAGCAGTTTAGTTCAGGGGGCGTACTACGAGCAGTACTTC
>12|-|TRBV25-1|few|TRBJ2-1
CASSESNNEQFF
TGTGCCAGCAGTGAATCTAACAATGAGCAGTTCTTC
>15|TRBD2|TRBV2|-|TRBJ2-2
CASRLAVPGTGELFF
TGTGCCAGCAGGCTAGCGGTCCCGGGAACCGGGGAGCTGTTTTTT
>17|-|TRBV5-6|-|TRBJ2-1
CASSWGRMWGRAYEQFF
TGTGCCAGCAGCTGGGGGCGGATGTGGGGACGGGCCTATGAGCAGTTCTTC
>14|-|TRBV11-2|-|TRBJ1-1
CASSLGGWGDEAFF
TGTGCCAGCAGCTTAGGGGGTTGGGGAGATGAAGCTTTCTTT
>14|-|TRBV5-5|few|TRBJ2-7
CASRPDISRYEQYF
TGTGCCAGCAGGCCGGACATCAGCCGCTACGAGCAGTACTTC
>14|TRBD2|TRBV10-3|-|TRBJ2-3
CATLPSGRTDTQYF
TGTGCCACCCTTCCTAGCGGGAGAACGGATACGCAGTATTTT
>16|-|TRBV6-2/TRBV6-3|few|TRBJ2-5
CASSDPTPGGRETQYF
TGTGCCAGCAGTGACCCGACTCCTGGGGGTCGGGAGACCCAGTACTTC
>14|-|TRBV5-1|many|TRBJ2-1
CASSLRGSYNEQFF
TGTGCCAGCAGTTTACGAGGCTCCTACAATGAGCAGTTCTTC
>17|TRBD2|TRBV12-3/TRBV12-4|-|TRBJ2-5
CASSPEGPSGGTETQYF
TGTGCCAGCAGTCCCGAGGGACCTAGCGGGGGGACGGAGACCCAGTACTTC
>17|-|TRBV7-9|-|TRBJ1-1
CASSLGPGITSNTEAFF
TGTGCCAGCAGCTTAGGACCGGGTATAACATCGAACACTGAAGCTTTCTTT
>18|-|TRBV18|few|TRBJ2-1
CASSPLSGSGLAYNEQFF
TGTGCCAGCTCACCACTCTCTGGGAGTGGGCTAGCGTACAATGAGCAGTTCTTC